Presented here are 5 T cell receptor beta chains from one specimen sequenced in a study of OX40 agonist ivuxolimab in advanced cancers. The table came from immunoSEQ multiplex PCR; TCRdb's copy has only in-frame clones and leaves some out. The sample consists of about 35,000 clones, approximately 92% of them appearing once. The sequences come from CD4+ or CD8+ T cells sorted from blood, collected in a trial of the OX40 agonist ivuxolimab. The source of these receptors is an adult with an advanced solid tumor such as melanoma, head and neck, liver or kidney cancer.

The chain employs TRBV28 and TRBJ1-1; D is unclear. This CDR3 comprises 16 residues. V dropped 8 bases and J dropped 8 bases, with 27 bases sitting between them. Germline V gene data show CDR1 as MDHEN and CDR2 as SYDVKM. DNA for the CDR3: TGTGCCAGCCATGGGTCGCGTGAGCGGGATAGGGAAGAAGCTTTCTTT. Encoded protein: CASHGSRERDREEAFF. Variable domain in full (rest from reference TRBV28 and TRBJ1-1): DVKVTQSSRYLVKRTGEKVFLECVQDMDHENMFWYRQDPGLGLRLIYFSYDVKMKEKGDIPEGYSVSREKKERFSLILESASTNQTSMYLCASHGSRERDREEAFFGQGTRLTVV.

A single count supports this clone. CDR3: CASSRYRGSGNTIYF. The CDR3 DNA is TGCGCCAGCAGCCGCTACAGGGGATCTGGAAACACCATATATTTT. The chain links TRBV4-3 to TRBJ1-3, with 7 bases lining up with TRBD1. Unmatched junction bases numbered 4, after V lost 4 bases and J lost 1 base. This CDR3 spans 15 amino acids. The germline V gene has CDR1 LGHNA and CDR2 YSLEER.

V and J are TRBV9 and TRBJ2-7; the match to TRBD2 covers 8 bases. Trimming removed 4 bases from V and 2 bases from J; junction bases left unmatched: 5. The length of the CDR3 is 14 residues. CDR1 and CDR2 from the germline V gene are SGDLS and YYNGEE. CDR3 nucleotide sequence: TGTGCCAGCAGCCTGGGACTAGAGGCCTACGAGCAGTACTTC. It yields the protein CASSLGLEAYEQYF. The full variable domain, rest sourced from reference TRBV9 and TRBJ2-7, is DSGVTQTPKHLITATGQRVTLRCSPRSGDLSVYWYQQSLDQGLQFLIQYYNGEERAKGNILERFSAQQFPDLHSELNLSSLELGDSALYFCASSLGLEAYEQYFGPGTRLTVT.

CDR3 amino acids: CASRPAGGGNEQFF. CDR3 bases: TGTGCCAGCAGGCCAGCGGGAGGGGGGAATGAGCAGTTCTTC. The chain links TRBV27 to TRBJ2-1; 10 positions match TRBD2. Germline trimming cut 6 bases from V and 7 bases from J; bases unmatched to any gene: 6. The CDR3 contains 14 residues. In germline, CDR1 is MNHEY, CDR2 SMNVEV (reference sequence).

This clone was detected once. This chain links TRBV5-6 with TRBJ2-7, with TRBD2 identical over 11 bases. With V trimmed by 2 bases and J by 6 bases, 1 base remained unmatched. Germline V lookup: CDR1 SGHDT, CDR2 YYEEEE. This CDR3 comprises 13 residues. The CDR3 sequence is CASSFLAGGEQYF. Written as DNA, the CDR3 is TGTGCCAGCAGCTTTCTAGCGGGAGGCGAGCAGTACTTC.